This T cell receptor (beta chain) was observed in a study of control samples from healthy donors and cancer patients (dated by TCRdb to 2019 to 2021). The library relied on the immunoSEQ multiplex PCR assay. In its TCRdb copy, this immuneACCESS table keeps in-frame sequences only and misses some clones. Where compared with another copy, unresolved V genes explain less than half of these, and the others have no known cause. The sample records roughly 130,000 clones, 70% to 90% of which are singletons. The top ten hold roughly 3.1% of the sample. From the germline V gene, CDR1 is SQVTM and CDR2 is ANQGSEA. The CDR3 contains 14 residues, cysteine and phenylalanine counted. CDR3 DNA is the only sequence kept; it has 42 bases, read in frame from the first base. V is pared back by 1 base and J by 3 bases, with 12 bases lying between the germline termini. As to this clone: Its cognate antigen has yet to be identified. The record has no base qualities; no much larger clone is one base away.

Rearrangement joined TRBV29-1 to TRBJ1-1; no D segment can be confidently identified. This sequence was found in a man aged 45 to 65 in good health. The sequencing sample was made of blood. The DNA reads TGCAGCGTTGAAGGCGTAGGGAGGGACACTGAAGCTTTCTTT. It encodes CSVEGVGRDTEAFF.